The entry below describes one T cell receptor beta chain. This record comes from a study of cytomegalovirus exposure and HLA in healthy donors. PCR primers comprised 60 Vbeta and 13 Jbeta primers. Assay: immunoSEQ multiplex PCR; the TCRdb copy retains only in-frame clones and omits some. Among 150,000 to 200,000 clones listed, approximately 78% were seen once. CDR3 length equals 14 residues. Trimming cost V 3 bases and J 1 base, with 10 bases left between them. The germline gives CDR1 LNHDA, CDR2 SQIVND (reference sequence). Sequencing was carried out using PBMCs. This chain joins TRBV19 and TRBJ2-7; the D gene is possibly TRBD1 (6 bases). The sequence was collected from a woman between 50 and 59 years old in good health and CMV-seropositive. The DNA of the CDR3 is TGTGCCAGTAGTATCGCCGGACAGTCCTACGAGCAGTACTTC. Translated, it gives CASSIAGQSYEQYF. The complete variable domain, with remaining parts taken from reference TRBV19 and TRBJ2-7, reads DGGITQSPKYLFRKEGQNVTLSCEQNLNHDAMYWYRQDPGQGLRLIYYSQIVNDFQKGDIAEGYSVSREKKESFPLTVTSAQKNPTAFYLCASSIAGQSYEQYFGPGTRLTVT.